Listed here is a single T cell receptor (beta chain). Its antigen target is currently unknown. Base-call qualities are not available, and no considerably larger clone is one nucleotide away. This entry belongs to a study of shared clonotypes between healthy human individuals (dated by TCRdb to 2020 to 2021). Describing the broader study: The cohort comprised a couple of women and a few men aged 18 to 49 years. Between about 0.8 and 9 billion PBMCs per donor were obtained by leukapheresis. Different laboratories and diverse techniques were used to prepare libraries and sequence TCR repertoires, to increase sequencing depth and limit assay-specific biases. For each donor, CD4 naive and CD4 memory were each given three plates, CD8 naive was given two plates, and CD8 memory was given one plate. Blood TCR repertoires of several healthy adults were deeply sequenced to estimate repertoire size and the extent of clonotype sharing between individuals. Study-wide findings and limitations: Clonotypes shared by all four sorted-subset donors showed higher generation probabilities than non-shared clonotypes. Based on pairwise subsampling, the degree of clonotype sharing among donors was expected to be affected by sequencing depth. Larger estimated clonotype richness was generally found for naive subsets than for memory subsets. The small number of donors limited the genetic and exposure-history diversity represented. Sampling was restricted to blood, and TCR repertoires in tissues likely differ from the TCR repertoires found in blood. Incomplete sequencing was indicated by rarefaction of sorted-subset datasets, despite the large sequencing depth. Across a few donors, 5% to 6% of naive CD4, roughly 3.3% of naive CD8, roughly 2.2% of memory CD4, and roughly 0.4% of memory CD8 clonotypes were shared.

The donors were healthy, HIV-negative adults who had no recently reported acute infections or vaccinations. Every donor was a Caucasian adult residing in Nashville, Tennessee, USA. CD4+ T cells were enriched by magnetic negative selection, after which naive cells were positively selected on CD45RA and the negative fraction was taken as the memory subset. Blood was obtained by leukapheresis, after which PBMCs were separated by Ficoll-Histopaque density gradient centrifugation and cryopreserved in liquid nitrogen vapor phase. Analytical flow cytometry was used to check the purity and quantity of every magnetically sorted T cell population. Genomic DNA was isolated from each sorted fraction and quantified by UV absorbance on a Nanodrop 2000c. TCR CDR3 regions were amplified from genomic DNA by multiplex PCR using the deep immunoSEQ assay. For each cell subset, the extracted genomic DNA was distributed evenly across all wells of several immunoSEQ 96-well plates, and each plate served as one replicate. For sorted subsets, approximately 190 ng genomic DNA, equal to 30,000 to 35,000 T cell genomes, was loaded into each replicate PCR. The purified libraries were quantified using a Qubit 3.0 fluorometer, sized with a Bioanalyzer 2100, and then quantified again using the KAPA Library Quantification kit. Every immunoSEQ 96-well plate was sequenced on a dedicated single-read 150-cycle Illumina NextSeq 550 flow cell. The paper's data handling went like this. Because only junctional sequences without quality scores were contained in the immunoSEQ output, filtering matching that applied to full-length reads could not be performed. Sequences were annotated with PyIR, a Python wrapper for IgBLAST v1.9, and V/J genes and CDR3 were assigned using IMGT germline references. Reads were removed for weak V/J assignments (E-value above 1e-6), missing CDR3, stop codons, out-of-frame junctions, or ambiguous translated residues. V3J clonotypes were defined by identical inferred V gene, J gene, and CDR3 amino acid sequence. To compute the percentage overlap between repertoires, the number of shared unique clonotypes was divided by the size of the smaller repertoire. Repertoire richness was assessed with RTK rarefaction, the Chao1 estimator, and Recon v2.1 estimates of unobserved clonotypes. Generation probabilities for all TCRbeta clonotypes obtained by the gDNA method from four donors were computed using OLGA. TCRdb stores this immuneACCESS table with in-frame sequences only. Part of the clones is absent; in the studies checked, under half of the shortfall reflects unresolved V genes, and no reason is known for the rest. Clone size and the V and J calls come from that table; the DNA yielded D and trimming. The sample records millions of clones, approximately 93% of which are singletons. The ten largest clonotypes hold 0.39% of the sample.

The trim is 7 bases for V and 6 bases for J, with a gap of 20 bases between the germline ends. CDR1 and CDR2, per the germline V gene (reference sequence), are MNHEY and SMNVEV. The CDR3 spans 15 residues, from the cysteine through the phenylalanine. Only the CDR3 DNA is retained, 45 bases long and in frame from the first base. The receptor comes from a man younger than 30 in good health. Some clones in this sample may be carry-over from other donors' samples. The specimen was naive CD4+ T cells from PBMCs. Explained via the paper, the cell subset or site label denotes: CD45RA+ positively selected. The rearranged chain carries TRBV27 and TRBJ2-3, with no confident D gene call. CDR3 reads: CASTPWGGRADTQYF. The sequenced DNA is TGTGCCAGCACCCCCTGGGGTGGACGGGCGGATACGCAGTATTTT.